One and the same sample provided the 5 T cell receptor beta chains below, sequenced in a study of shared clonotypes between healthy human individuals. Naive CD8 cells comprised CD45RO-negative, CCR7-positively selected cells, excluding terminally differentiated effector memory CD45RA+ cells. Repertoires were generated with immunoSEQ multiplex PCR, while TCRdb's copy carries only in-frame clones and drops some. The table has about 2 million clones, about 95% seen once. The sequenced sample was naive CD8+ T cells sorted from blood. These TCRs come from a man younger than 35 in good health.

Comments on this clone: In the same sample, other DNA sequences code for this CDR3. The chain combines TRBV29-1 with TRBJ2-7; D unclear. CDR1 is SQVTM, CDR2 ANQGSEA, per germline. The V end lost 7 bases, the J end lost 4 bases, and 11 bases lay between the germline ends. This CDR3 is 11 amino acids long. The CDR3 spells CSARAGYEQYF. CDR3 nucleotides: TGCAGCGCCCGGGCAGGATACGAGCAGTACTTC.

This clone appeared once. The chain recombines TRBV13 with TRBJ1-4; 9 bases align to TRBD1. With 2 bases clipped from V and 6 bases from J, the junction kept 4 bases outside the gene matches. The germline gives CDR1 PRHDT, CDR2 FYEKMQ (reference sequence). The CDR3 sequence is 15 residues long. Written as DNA, the CDR3 is TGTGCCAGCAGCTTATCGGGACAGGGAGATGAAAAACTGTTTTTT. Translating it yields CASSLSGQGDEKLFF.

The rearrangement uses TRBV18 and TRBJ2-7; no clear D gene. Deletions cut 2 bases from V and 5 bases from J, with 10 bases between. Germline CDR1 KGHSH, CDR2 LQKENI. This CDR3 is built from 13 residues. The CDR3 bases are TGTGCCAGCTCACCAATTATTACAGACGAGCAGTACTTC. Translation: CASSPIITDEQYF.

Regarding this clone: Different DNA sequences within this sample yield the same CDR3. CDR3 sequence: CASSLLGHSYEQYF. The DNA for the CDR3 is TGTGCCAGCAGTTTACTGGGACATTCCTACGAGCAGTACTTC. This rearrangement joins TRBV27 to TRBJ2-7, with a weak D call TRBD1 (6 bases). The germline gives CDR1 MNHEY, CDR2 SMNVEV (reference sequence). V shed 2 bases and J shed 1 base, with 9 bases lying between them. The CDR3 sequence is 14 residues long.

The gene calls are TRBV11-2 and TRBJ2-7, with 9 nucleotides matching TRBD1. The CDR3 is 15 residues long. J was trimmed by 4 bases and V by 5 bases; bases with no gene match: 9. Germline-derived CDR1 and CDR2 are SGHAT and FQNNGV. The CDR3 spells CASSVGTGRGYEQYF. CDR3 DNA sequence: TGTGCCAGCAGCGTTGGGACAGGGAGGGGGTACGAGCAGTACTTC.